The next 14 T cell receptor beta chains were all read from a single sample in a study of tumor T cells in aggressive B-cell lymphoma. Libraries were prepared by immunoSEQ multiplex PCR; TCRdb keeps only in-frame clonotypes and omits some of them. This sample has roughly 10,000 clones, with 85% found just once. The material sequenced was tumor tissue. Receptors were obtained from an adult with diffuse large B cell lymphoma.

This clone was observed a few times. The rearrangement links TRBV5-5 to TRBJ2-1, with 13 bases lining up with TRBD2. This CDR3 comprises 15 residues. Per germline, CDR1 SGHKS and CDR2 YYEKEE (reference sequence). Unmatched junction bases numbered 4, after V lost 3 bases and J lost 7 bases. The CDR3 nucleotides are TGTGCCAGCAGCTGGGGACTAGCGGGAAATAATGAGCAGTTCTTC. Translation: CASSWGLAGNNEQFF. Full variable domain (missing parts from reference TRBV5-5 and TRBJ2-1): DAGVTQSPTHLIKTRGQQVTLRCSPISGHKSVSWYQQVLGQGPQFIFQYYEKEERGRGNFPDRFSARQFPNYSSELNVNALLLGDSALYLCASSWGLAGNNEQFFGPGTRLTVL.

This rearrangement joins TRBV7-2 to TRBJ1-2; 10 positions agree with TRBD1. The germline CDR1 and CDR2 sequences are SGHTA and FQGNSA. V lost 3 bases to trimming and J lost 6 bases; unmatched junction nucleotides: 10. There are 16 residues in the CDR3. The CDR3 region has the DNA TGTGCCAGCAGCTTCCCTCTTCGAGACAGGGGGCATGGCTACACCTTC. Its translation is CASSFPLRDRGHGYTF. Complete variable domain (other parts from reference TRBV7-2 and TRBJ1-2): GAGVSQSPSNKVTEKGKDVELRCDPISGHTALYWYRQSLGQGLEFLIYFQGNSAPDKSGLPSDRFSAERTGGSVSTLTIQRTQQEDSAVYLCASSFPLRDRGHGYTFGSGTRLTVV.

The chain joins TRBV19 to TRBJ2-5, with 8 positions matching TRBD2. The CDR3 length is 17 residues. The V gene's germline CDR1 is LNHDA and CDR2 SQIVND (reference sequence). The J segment lost 2 bases and the V segment lost 2 bases, leaving 10 bases of the junction unmatched. In nucleotides, the CDR3 is TGTGCCAGTAGTATAACCCAGACTAGCGCCTTTCAAGAGACCCAGTACTTC. Encoded protein: CASSITQTSAFQETQYF.

The V call is TRBV11-2, the J call TRBJ1-1, with 11 bases matching TRBD1. The CDR3 sequence is 14 residues long. Trimming at V came to 4 bases and at J to 4 bases, leaving 2 bases not matched to a gene. Germline V gene lookup returns CDR1 SGHAT and CDR2 FQNNGV. CDR3 DNA: TGTGCCAGCAGCTCCGGGACAGGGGGCACTGAAGCTTTCTTT. As protein: CASSSGTGGTEAFF.

V is TRBV9 and J is TRBJ2-7; 7 nucleotides agree with TRBD1. The J segment lost 0 bases and the V segment lost 4 bases, leaving 7 bases of the junction unmatched. The CDR3 has 15 amino acids. Germline assignment: CDR1 SGDLS and CDR2 YYNGEE. The CDR3 DNA sequence: TGTGCCAGCAGCCTGGGGGACAGTAGCTCCTACGAGCAGTACTTC. It yields the protein CASSLGDSSSYEQYF.

The chain combines TRBV18 with TRBJ2-2; the D is unclear. CDR3 length: 14 amino acids. The V end was cut by 2 bases, the J end by 3 bases, with 7 bases between. Per the germline V gene, CDR1 is KGHSH and CDR2 is LQKENI. The CDR3 region has the DNA TGTGCCAGCTCACCAGGCATCCACACCGGGGAGCTGTTTTTT. Its translation is CASSPGIHTGELFF.

Only a few counts were recorded for this clone. This rearrangement joins TRBV7-9 to TRBJ2-2, with TRBD1 matching over 7 bases. Germline V CDR1 and CDR2: SEHNR, FQNEAQ (reference sequence). The CDR3 runs to 13 residues. The V segment lost 11 bases and the J segment 6 bases; nucleotides outside the gene matches: 9. DNA of the CDR3: TGTGCCCCAGGGGGTTTGTCCCCCGGGGAGCTGTTTTTT. Protein product: CAPGGLSPGELFF. The full variable domain, completed using reference TRBV7-9 and TRBJ2-2, is DTGVSQNPRHKITKRGQNVTFRCDPISEHNRLYWYRQTLGQGPEFLTYFQNEAQLEKSRLLSDRFSAERPKGSFSTLEIQRTEQGDSAMYLCAPGGLSPGELFFGEGSRLTVL.

In its sample, this clone was seen a few times. The V call is TRBV19, the J call TRBJ2-7; 7 bases line up with TRBD1. V shed 8 bases, J shed 5 bases, and the junction held 9 bases outside the gene matches. Per germline, CDR1 LNHDA and CDR2 SQIVND (reference sequence). This CDR3 has 13 residues. The CDR3 DNA is TGTGCCAGTCAAGATACAACAGGGGACGAGCAGTACTTC. It specifies CASQDTTGDEQYF.

The chain recombines TRBV27 with TRBJ1-6; D ambiguous. The CDR3 is 14 residues long. The germline V gene encodes CDR1 MNHEY and CDR2 SMNVEV (reference sequence). V gave up 6 bases and J gave up 6 bases, with 12 bases separating them. CDR3 loop: CASRSRESNSPLHF. CDR3 coding DNA: TGTGCCAGCAGAAGCCGGGAGTCTAATTCACCCCTCCACTTT.

As DNA, the CDR3 is TGTGCCAGCAGACCAGGGACAGCGGGCACTGAAGCTTTCTTT. Encoded protein: CASRPGTAGTEAFF. This chain joins TRBV5-4 and TRBJ1-1; 7 positions agree with TRBD1. The CDR3 length is 14 residues. After removal of 5 bases from V and 4 bases from J, the junction contained 8 bases not matched to a gene. The V gene's germline CDR1 is SGHNT and CDR2 YYREEE (reference sequence). The entire variable domain, with the rest obtained from reference TRBV5-4 and TRBJ1-1, is as follows: ETGVTQSPTHLIKTRGQQVTLRCSSQSGHNTVSWYQQALGQGPQFIFQYYREEENGRGNFPPRFSGLQFPNYSSELNVNALELDDSALYLCASRPGTAGTEAFFGQGTRLTVV.

The CDR3 DNA sequence: TGTGCCAGCAGCTTGTGGCTCTCAGGGGCGTCCTACGAGCAGTACTTC. Residues: CASSLWLSGASYEQYF. The rearrangement links TRBV5-5 to TRBJ2-5; the D gene is possibly TRBD1 (6 bases). The DNA end favors TRBJ2-7, so the J call may be wrong. The CDR3 runs to 16 residues. Germline V gives CDR1 SGHKS, CDR2 YYEKEE (reference sequence).

This chain links TRBV4-2 with TRBJ1-3, with D hard to call. This CDR3 region has 16 residues. CDR1 is LGHNA and CDR2 is YNFKEQ in the germline V gene. V was cut by 0 bases and J by 0 bases, with 9 bases left in between. DNA of the CDR3: TGTGCCAGCAGCCAAGATCGAGGTTACTCTGGAAACACCATATATTTT. Amino acids: CASSQDRGYSGNTIYF.

The chain is built from TRBV18 and TRBJ2-7; D perhaps matches TRBD1 (5 bases). Germline CDR1 reads KGHSH; CDR2 reads LQKENI. Between the trimmed V and J ends, which lost 3 bases and 4 bases, there was a span of 19 bases. The CDR3 is 16 residues long. The CDR3 sequence: CASSPDGHLTAYEQYF. The CDR3 DNA follows: TGTGCCAGCTCACCGGATGGACATCTCACTGCGTACGAGCAGTACTTC.

The chain combines TRBV19 with TRBJ1-1; 9 bases are a match to TRBD1. The CDR3 covers 13 residues. Germline V gene data show CDR1 as LNHDA and CDR2 as SQIVND (reference sequence). Trimming at V came to 10 bases and at J to 7 bases, leaving 10 bases not matched to a gene. CDR3 DNA sequence: TGTGCCACCGGGAAGGACAGGGGATTTGAAGCTTTCTTT. Its protein is CATGKDRGFEAFF.